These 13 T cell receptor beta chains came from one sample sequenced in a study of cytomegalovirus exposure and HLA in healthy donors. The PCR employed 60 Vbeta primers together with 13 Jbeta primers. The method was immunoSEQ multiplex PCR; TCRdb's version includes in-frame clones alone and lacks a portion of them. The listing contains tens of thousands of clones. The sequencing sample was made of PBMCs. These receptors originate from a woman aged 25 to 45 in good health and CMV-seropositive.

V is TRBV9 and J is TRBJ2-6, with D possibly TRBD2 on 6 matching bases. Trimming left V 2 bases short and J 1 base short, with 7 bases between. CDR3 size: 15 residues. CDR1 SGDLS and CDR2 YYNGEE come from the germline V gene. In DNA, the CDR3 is TGTGCCAGCAGCGTCGGGGGATCTGGGGCCAACGTCCTGACTTTC. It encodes CASSVGGSGANVLTF. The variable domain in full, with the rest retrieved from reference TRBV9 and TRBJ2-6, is DSGVTQTPKHLITATGQRVTLRCSPRSGDLSVYWYQQSLDQGLQFLIQYYNGEERAKGNILERFSAQQFPDLHSELNLSSLELGDSALYFCASSVGGSGANVLTFGAGSRLTVL.

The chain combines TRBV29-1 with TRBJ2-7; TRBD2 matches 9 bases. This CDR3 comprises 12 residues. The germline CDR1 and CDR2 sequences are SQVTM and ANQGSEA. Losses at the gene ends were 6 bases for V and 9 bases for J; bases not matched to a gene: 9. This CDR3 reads CSVTSGPWGQYF. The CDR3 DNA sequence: TGCAGCGTGACTAGCGGCCCTTGGGGGCAGTACTTC.

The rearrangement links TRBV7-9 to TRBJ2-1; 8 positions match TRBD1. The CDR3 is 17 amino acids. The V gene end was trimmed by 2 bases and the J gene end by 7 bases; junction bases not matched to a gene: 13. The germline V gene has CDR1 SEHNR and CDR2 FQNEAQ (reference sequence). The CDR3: CASSLSFVQGAENEQFF. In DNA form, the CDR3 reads TGTGCCAGCAGCTTAAGTTTCGTCCAGGGGGCGGAGAATGAGCAGTTCTTC.

CDR3 bases: TGTGCCAGCAGCGTAGGCGGGGGGACTAGCAACACCGGGGAGCTGTTTTTT. Encoded protein: CASSVGGGTSNTGELFF. The chain is built from TRBV9 and TRBJ2-2; the match to TRBD2 covers 9 bases. V lost 0 bases to trimming and J lost 2 bases; unmatched junction nucleotides: 5. The length of the CDR3 is 17 residues. CDR1 is SGDLS and CDR2 is YYNGEE in the germline V gene.

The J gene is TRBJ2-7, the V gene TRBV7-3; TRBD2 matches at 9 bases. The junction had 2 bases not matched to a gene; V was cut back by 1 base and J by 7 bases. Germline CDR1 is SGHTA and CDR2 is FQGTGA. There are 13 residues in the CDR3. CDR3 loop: CASSLNLAGEQYF. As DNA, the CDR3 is TGTGCCAGCAGCTTAAACCTAGCGGGGGAGCAGTACTTC. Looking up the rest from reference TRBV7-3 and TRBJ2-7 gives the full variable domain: GAGVSQTPSNKVTEKGKYVELRCDPISGHTALYWYRQSLGQGPEFLIYFQGTGAADDSGLPNDRFFAVRPEGSVSTLKIQRTERGDSAVYLCASSLNLAGEQYFGPGTRLTVT.

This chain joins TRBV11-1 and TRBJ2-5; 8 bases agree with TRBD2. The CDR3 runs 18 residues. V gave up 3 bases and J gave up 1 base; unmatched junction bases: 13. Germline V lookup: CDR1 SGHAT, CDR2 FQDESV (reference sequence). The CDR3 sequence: CASSFRVFPSGSQETQYF. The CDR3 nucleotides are TGTGCCAGCAGCTTTCGGGTTTTCCCCAGCGGGAGCCAAGAGACCCAGTACTTC.

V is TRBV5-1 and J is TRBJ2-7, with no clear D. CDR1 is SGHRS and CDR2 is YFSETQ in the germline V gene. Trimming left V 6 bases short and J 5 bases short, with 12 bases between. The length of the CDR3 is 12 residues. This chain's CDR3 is CASTNSLHEQYF. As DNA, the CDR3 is TGCGCCAGCACTAATAGCCTCCACGAGCAGTACTTC.

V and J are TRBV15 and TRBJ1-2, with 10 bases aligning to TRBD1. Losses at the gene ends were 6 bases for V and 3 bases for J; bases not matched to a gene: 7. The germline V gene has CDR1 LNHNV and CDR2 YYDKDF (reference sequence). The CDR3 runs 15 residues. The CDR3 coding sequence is TGTGCCACCAGTAACTGGGACAGGGGTTACTATGGCTACACCTTC. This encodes CATSNWDRGYYGYTF.

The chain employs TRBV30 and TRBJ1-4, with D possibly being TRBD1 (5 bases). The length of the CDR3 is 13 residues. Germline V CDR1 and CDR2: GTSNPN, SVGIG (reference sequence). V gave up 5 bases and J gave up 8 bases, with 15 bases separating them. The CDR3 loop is CAWGWGGTEKLFF. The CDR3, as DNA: TGTGCCTGGGGGTGGGGGGGGACGGAAAAACTGTTTTTT.

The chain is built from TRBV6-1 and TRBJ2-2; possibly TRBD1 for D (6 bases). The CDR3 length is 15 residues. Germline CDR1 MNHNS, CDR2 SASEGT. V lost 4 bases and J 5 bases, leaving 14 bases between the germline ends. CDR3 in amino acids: CASSGPTGFTGELFF. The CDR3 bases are TGTGCCAGCAGTGGACCAACAGGGTTTACCGGGGAGCTGTTTTTT.

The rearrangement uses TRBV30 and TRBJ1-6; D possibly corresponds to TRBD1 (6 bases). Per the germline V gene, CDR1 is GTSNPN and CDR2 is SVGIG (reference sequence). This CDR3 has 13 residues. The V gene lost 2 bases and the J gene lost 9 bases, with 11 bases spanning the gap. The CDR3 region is CAWSPTGSSPLHF. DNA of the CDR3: TGTGCCTGGAGTCCTACAGGGAGTTCACCCCTCCACTTT.

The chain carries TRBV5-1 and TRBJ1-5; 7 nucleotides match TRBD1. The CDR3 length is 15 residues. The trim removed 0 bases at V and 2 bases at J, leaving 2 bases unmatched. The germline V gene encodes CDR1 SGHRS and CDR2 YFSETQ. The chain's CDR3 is CASSLGQGGNQPQHF. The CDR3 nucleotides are TGCGCCAGCAGCTTGGGACAGGGCGGCAATCAGCCCCAGCATTTT.

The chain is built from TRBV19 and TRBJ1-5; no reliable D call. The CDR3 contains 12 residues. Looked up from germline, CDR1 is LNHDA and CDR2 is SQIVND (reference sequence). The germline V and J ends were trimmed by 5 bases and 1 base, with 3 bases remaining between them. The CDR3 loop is CASSQSNQPQHF. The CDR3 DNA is TGTGCCAGTAGTCAAAGCAATCAGCCCCAGCATTTT.